This is a list of T cell receptor beta chains from one sample in a study of ipilimumab plus nivolumab after autologous stem cell transplantation. Only in-frame clones appear in the TCRdb table, and some are missing; sequencing was by immunoSEQ multiplex PCR. The table records some 44,000 clones, about 88% of them present only once. Specimen: PBMCs, collected in a trial of ipilimumab plus nivolumab as post-transplant consolidation. These receptors came from a male donor with multiple myeloma. The CDR3 runs from the conserved cysteine through the conserved F or W. The D gene is left open where the match is weak. Part of the rows lack a size; the others show once, few, many or a class for expanded clones.

abundance,d_gene,j_gene,v_gene,CDR3aa,CDR3nt
NA,NA,TRBJ1-2,TRBV23-1,CASTQGNATKNYGYTF,TGCGCCAGCACCCAGGGCAATGCTACCAAGAACTATGGCTACACCTTC
NA,NA,TRBJ1-1,TRBV19,CASSRRFTEAFF,TGTGCCAGTAGCCGCAGGTTCACTGAAGCTTTCTTT
NA,NA,TRBJ1-4,TRBV5-4,CASRGSHPDEKLFF,TGTGCCAGCAGGGGGAGTCATCCGGATGAAAAACTGTTTTTT
few,NA,TRBJ2-1,TRBV29-1,CSVEEGTGNEQFF,TGCAGCGTTGAAGAGGGTACTGGGAATGAGCAGTTCTTC
NA,TRBD2,TRBJ2-7,TRBV28,CASSLVAGGYEQYF,TGTGCCAGCAGTTTAGTAGCGGGAGGGTACGAGCAGTACTTC
NA,TRBD2,TRBJ2-3,TRBV5-1,CASSLVSGRADTQYF,TGCGCCAGCAGCTTGGTTAGCGGGAGGGCAGATACGCAGTATTTT
once,NA,TRBJ2-1,TRBV5-1,CASSLMGGISSSYNEQFF,TGCGCCAGCAGCTTGATGGGAGGAATCTCGAGCTCCTACAATGAGCAGTTCTTC
NA,NA,TRBJ2-5,TRBV13,CASSFSGGVWETQYF,TGTGCCAGCAGCTTCAGTGGGGGAGTTTGGGAGACCCAGTACTTC
NA,TRBD1,TRBJ2-7,TRBV5-5,CASSWDRFYEQYF,TGTGCCAGCAGTTGGGACAGATTCTACGAGCAGTACTTC
NA,TRBD1,TRBJ2-3,TRBV7-9,CASSSRQGPLSTDTQYF,TGTGCCAGCAGCTCCCGACAGGGGCCCCTTAGCACAGATACGCAGTATTTT
few,TRBD2,TRBJ2-1,TRBV7-2,CASRSIAGDYNEQFF,TGTGCCAGCAGGTCAATAGCGGGGGACTACAATGAGCAGTTCTTC
NA,TRBD1,TRBJ1-1,TRBV6-5,CASSPLSGGNTEAFF,TGTGCCAGCAGTCCACTATCAGGGGGGAACACTGAAGCTTTCTTT
few,NA,TRBJ1-1,TRBV6-1,CASSEMPNTEAFF,TGTGCCAGCAGTGAAATGCCGAACACTGAAGCTTTCTTT
NA,TRBD2,TRBJ2-5,TRBV6-1,CASTPGTRRETQYF,TGTGCCAGCACCCCCGGGACTAGACGGGAGACCCAGTACTTC
NA,NA,TRBJ2-2,TRBV2,CASPRTRENTGELFF,TGTGCCAGCCCCCGTACGAGGGAAAACACCGGGGAGCTGTTTTTT
NA,NA,TRBJ1-4,TRBV27,CASSLNQETGLNEKLFF,TGTGCCAGCAGTTTGAATCAAGAGACAGGCCTTAATGAAAAACTGTTTTTT
NA,TRBD1,TRBJ2-7,TRBV19,CASQRRGQGAYEQYF,TGTGCCAGTCAGAGGCGCGGACAGGGGGCCTACGAGCAGTACTTC
NA,NA,TRBJ1-3,TRBV28,CASSLWGEYSSGNTIYF,TGTGCCAGCAGTTTATGGGGGGAGTATAGCTCTGGAAACACCATATATTTT
NA,NA,TRBJ2-7,TRBV7-2,CASSPGDEQYF,TGTGCCAGCTCTCCAGGGGACGAGCAGTACTTC
once,NA,TRBJ1-4,TRBV30,CAWNRGVRSEKLFF,TGTGCCTGGAACCGGGGGGTACGAAGTGAAAAACTGTTTTTT
NA,TRBD1,TRBJ1-2,TRBV19,CASIGRGEFISEHGYTF,TGTGCCAGTATCGGCAGGGGGGAGTTTATCAGTGAACATGGCTACACCTTC
NA,NA,TRBJ1-2,TRBV9,CASSVEPLAREGYTF,TGTGCCAGCAGCGTAGAACCCCTTGCCCGGGAAGGCTACACCTTC
NA,NA,TRBJ2-4,TRBV19,CASSTTGSRILAKNIQYF,TGTGCCAGTAGTACGACGGGGAGCCGGATCCTAGCCAAAAACATTCAGTACTTC
NA,NA,TRBJ1-1,TRBV7-9,CASSQSYMNTEAFF,TGTGCCAGCAGCCAAAGTTACATGAACACTGAAGCTTTCTTT
NA,TRBD2,TRBJ2-7,TRBV2,CASTLAGGSYEQYF,TGTGCCAGCACATTAGCGGGAGGCTCCTACGAGCAGTACTTC
few,TRBD2,TRBJ2-7,TRBV5-1,CASSLDVGGPYEQYF,TGCGCCAGCAGCTTGGATGTGGGAGGGCCTTACGAGCAGTACTTC
once,NA,TRBJ2-2,TRBV7-6,CASSSRGGTGELFF,TGTGCCAGCAGCTCGAGGGGGGGGACCGGGGAGCTGTTTTTT
NA,NA,TRBJ1-2,TRBV9,CASSGGAGSYGYTF,TGTGCCAGCAGCGGGGGGGCAGGGTCCTATGGCTACACCTTC
NA,NA,TRBJ2-3,TRBV5-1,CASSQSVGPSTDTQYF,TGCGCCAGCAGCCAAAGCGTAGGCCCTAGCACAGATACGCAGTATTTT
few,NA,TRBJ2-1,TRBV6-5,CASSYGADISYNEQFF,TGTGCCAGCAGTTACGGGGCCGATATCTCCTACAATGAGCAGTTCTTC
NA,NA,TRBJ2-7,TRBV7-6,CASSLAQASYEQYF,TGTGCCAGCAGCTTAGCACAGGCCTCCTACGAGCAGTACTTC
few,NA,TRBJ2-5,TRBV6-5,CASRPQGQETQYF,TGTGCCAGCAGACCACAGGGCCAAGAGACCCAGTACTTC
NA,NA,TRBJ2-1,TRBV7-2,CASSLQGRGDEQFF,TGTGCCAGCAGCTTACAGGGAAGAGGCGATGAGCAGTTCTTC
once,NA,TRBJ1-5,TRBV30,CAWSLSDRNQPQHF,TGTGCCTGGAGTTTATCCGACAGAAATCAGCCCCAGCATTTT
NA,NA,TRBJ1-5,TRBV9,CASGQSSNQPQHF,TGTGCCAGCGGACAGTCGAGCAATCAGCCCCAGCATTTT
NA,NA,TRBJ2-7,TRBV28,CASSPPRQAVSYEQYF,TGTGCCAGCAGTCCCCCCAGACAGGCCGTATCCTACGAGCAGTACTTC
NA,NA,TRBJ1-4,TRBV5-4,CASSLWPPTNEKLFF,TGTGCCAGCAGCTTGTGGCCGCCAACTAATGAAAAACTGTTTTTT
NA,TRBD2,TRBJ2-7,TRBV28,CASSFTHSGTGHEQYF,TGTGCCAGCAGTTTCACCCATAGCGGGACGGGCCACGAGCAGTACTTC
NA,TRBD1,TRBJ2-6,TRBV9,CASSVRGQAGANVLTF,TGTGCCAGCAGCGTTCGAGGACAGGCTGGGGCCAACGTCCTGACTTTC
NA,TRBD2,TRBJ2-5,TRBV19,CASSKGTSGNQETQYF,TGTGCCAGTAGTAAGGGGACTAGCGGCAACCAAGAGACCCAGTACTTC
NA,NA,TRBJ1-4,TRBV7-2,CASSPGGVNEKLFF,TGTGCCAGCAGCCCTGGGGGGGTTAATGAAAAACTGTTTTTT
NA,NA,TRBJ1-1,TRBV19,CASSITPINIPTEAFF,TGTGCCAGTAGTATCACTCCTATAAACATCCCCACTGAAGCTTTCTTT
NA,TRBD1,TRBJ1-4,TRBV2,CASRKQGSANEKLFF,TGTGCCAGCAGGAAACAGGGGTCGGCTAATGAAAAACTGTTTTTT
NA,TRBD1,TRBJ2-7,TRBV5-1,CASSYRDRGQLEQYF,TGCGCCAGCAGCTACCGGGACAGGGGGCAGTTAGAGCAGTACTTC
NA,NA,TRBJ1-2,TRBV2,CASSRASIPYYGYTF,TGTGCCAGCAGCAGAGCCTCGATCCCCTACTATGGCTACACCTTC
NA,NA,TRBJ1-2,TRBV30,CASGGPNYGYTF,TGTGCCTCGGGGGGTCCCAACTATGGCTACACCTTC
NA,NA,TRBJ1-1,TRBV29-1,CSAGLLLGTEAFF,TGCAGCGCCGGACTCCTCCTGGGGACTGAAGCTTTCTTT
NA,NA,TRBJ1-1,TRBV7-6,CASSLGFSMNTEAFF,TGTGCCAGCAGCTTAGGGTTCTCCATGAACACTGAAGCTTTCTTT
NA,NA,TRBJ2-7,TRBV9,CASSAGSRSYEQYF,TGTGCCAGCAGCGCCGGGTCTAGATCCTACGAGCAGTACTTC
NA,NA,TRBJ1-2,TRBV27,CASSLVGNYGYTF,TGTGCCAGCAGTTTAGTGGGGAACTATGGCTACACCTTC
NA,NA,TRBJ1-5,TRBV7-2,CASSLVAAEGEPQHF,TGTGCCAGCAGCTTAGTCGCGGCAGAAGGGGAGCCCCAGCATTTT
NA,NA,TRBJ2-2,TRBV19,CASSPSHTGELFF,TGTGCCAGTAGTCCGTCTCACACCGGGGAGCTGTTTTTT
NA,NA,TRBJ2-2,TRBV5-1,CASSLVQGVGTGELFF,TGCGCCAGCAGCTTGGTACAGGGCGTGGGCACCGGGGAGCTGTTTTTT